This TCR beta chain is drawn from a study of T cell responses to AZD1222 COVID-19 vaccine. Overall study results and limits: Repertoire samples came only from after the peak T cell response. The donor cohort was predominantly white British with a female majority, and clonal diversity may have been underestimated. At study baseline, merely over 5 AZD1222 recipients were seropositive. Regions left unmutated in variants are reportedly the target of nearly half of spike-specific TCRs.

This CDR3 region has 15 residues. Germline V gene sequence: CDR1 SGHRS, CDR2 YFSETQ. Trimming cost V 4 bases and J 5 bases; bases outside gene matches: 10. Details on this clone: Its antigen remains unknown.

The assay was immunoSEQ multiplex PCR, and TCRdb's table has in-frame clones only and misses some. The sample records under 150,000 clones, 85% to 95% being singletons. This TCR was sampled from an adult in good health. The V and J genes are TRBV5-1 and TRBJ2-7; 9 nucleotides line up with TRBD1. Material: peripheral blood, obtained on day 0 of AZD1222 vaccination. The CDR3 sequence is CASSQGQGPPNEQYF. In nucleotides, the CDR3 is TGCGCCAGCAGCCAGGGACAGGGACCGCCTAACGAGCAGTACTTC.